Each of the 6 T cell receptor beta chains below was sequenced from the same sample in a study of shared clonotypes between healthy human individuals. Assay: immunoSEQ multiplex PCR; the TCRdb copy retains only in-frame clones and omits some. The profile shows around 480,000 clones, 60% to 80% of them singletons. Sequences were obtained from PBMCs. These receptors all stem from a woman aged 40 to 49 in good health. Some clones in this sample may be carry-over from other donors' samples.

V and J are TRBV6-1 and TRBJ2-6; the D is unclear. Germline V gene lookup returns CDR1 MNHNS and CDR2 SASEGT. V was clipped by 2 bases and J by 3 bases, with 11 bases between them. This CDR3 comprises 16 residues. For the CDR3, the DNA is TGTGCCAGCAGTGAACAGGAGCTAGGTGGGGCCAACGTCCTGACTTTC. This translates into CASSEQELGGANVLTF.

The CDR3: CASSPSRDRVANYGYTF. CDR3 nucleotides: TGTGCCAGCAGTCCGTCCCGGGACAGAGTTGCTAACTATGGCTACACCTTC. This chain connects TRBV27 to TRBJ1-2; 7 nucleotides match TRBD1. The CDR3 is 17 amino acids. Germline CDR1 MNHEY, CDR2 SMNVEV (reference sequence). With 5 bases clipped from V and 0 bases from J, the junction kept 12 bases outside the gene matches.

The chain is built from TRBV28 and TRBJ2-3; 10 nucleotides match TRBD2. Germline CDR1 reads MDHEN; CDR2 reads SYDVKM. V lost 6 bases, J lost 4 bases, and 7 bases stayed unmatched. The CDR3 loop spans 15 amino acids. DNA for the CDR3: TGTGCCAGCAGGTTTAGCGGGAGGTTGGCAGATACGCAGTATTTT. It translates to CASRFSGRLADTQYF.

In DNA form, the CDR3 reads TGTGCCATCAGTCACGGACTAGCGGGAGTTTCCGGGGAGCTGTTTTTT. Protein product: CAISHGLAGVSGELFF. V gene TRBV10-3 combines with J gene TRBJ2-2; 13 nucleotides agree with TRBD2. Germline CDR1 ENHRY, CDR2 SYGVKD. The CDR3 covers 16 residues. Germline trimming cut 5 bases from V and 6 bases from J; bases unmatched to any gene: 6.

The rearrangement joins TRBV5-1 to TRBJ2-2; D not resolved. The CDR3 totals 13 residues. Trimming removed 2 bases at V and 4 bases at J, with 6 bases between. Germline assignment: CDR1 SGHRS and CDR2 YFSETQ. Here the CDR3 reads CASSFQPTGELFF. The CDR3 DNA sequence: TGCGCCAGCAGCTTTCAACCCACCGGGGAGCTGTTTTTT.

This chain links TRBV9 with TRBJ1-2, with a possible D match to TRBD1 (5 bases). The CDR3 extends over 18 amino acids. The germline V gene has CDR1 SGDLS and CDR2 YYNGEE. The V end was cut by 4 bases, the J end by 4 bases, with 26 bases between. The CDR3 loop reads CASSPNVGPGLTGYGYTF. The CDR3 DNA sequence: TGTGCCAGCAGCCCTAATGTCGGTCCGGGGCTTACGGGCTATGGCTACACCTTC.